The entry below gives a single TCR beta chain sequence along with its context. Its antigen remains unknown. This record comes from a study of cytomegalovirus exposure and HLA in healthy donors. Study summary: When roughly 420 donors were genotyped, over 80% of them were found to fall in the Caucasian-associated ancestry cluster. Points from the study as a whole: Despite most TCR sequences being rare, some public TCRs occurred in many donors. As confirmed in vitro, three CMV-associated chains were specific for CMV antigens. Later analysis identified several of the most significant clusters that appeared linked to common viral pathogens.

Vbeta (60) and Jbeta (13) primers were used in the PCR. Some clones are missing from TCRdb's copy, which holds only in-frame ones; the method was immunoSEQ multiplex PCR. The data hold roughly 150,000 clones, with 60% to 80% observed a single time. The CDR3 is 14 amino acids. This TCR came from a woman aged 30 to 39 in good health and CMV-seronegative. The genes are TRBV12-1 and TRBJ2-7; the table's D call of TRBD1 was not tested on the DNA. TRBV12-1 is a recognized pseudogene. The sequencing sample was made of PBMCs. CDR3 protein: CASSLQAPSYEQYF. The CDR3 DNA reads TGTGCCAGCAGCTTACAGGCTCCGAGCTACGAGCAGTACTTC.